A single sample is the source of the 5 T cell receptor beta chains below, sequenced in a study of OX40 agonist ivuxolimab in advanced cancers. Generated by immunoSEQ multiplex PCR, the TCRdb table keeps only in-frame clones and is missing some. The data hold tens of thousands of clones, with roughly 87% observed a single time. The sample in question was CD4+ or CD8+ T cells sorted from blood, obtained in a trial of the OX40 agonist ivuxolimab. Every receptor here comes from an adult with an advanced solid tumor such as melanoma, head and neck, liver or kidney cancer.

The gene calls are TRBV6-1 and TRBJ2-7; D is tentatively TRBD1 or TRBD2 (7 bases each). The CDR3 loop spans 14 amino acids. The V end lost 7 bases, the J end lost 4 bases, and 17 bases lay between the germline ends. Germline assignment: CDR1 MNHNS and CDR2 SASEGT. The CDR3 sequence is CASKTGDYLYEQYF. The CDR3 DNA sequence: TGTGCCAGCAAAACAGGGGACTACCTATACGAGCAGTACTTC.

The V call is TRBV4-1, the J call TRBJ2-1, with 13 positions matching TRBD2. V shed 2 bases, J shed 8 bases, and the junction held 6 bases outside the gene matches. Germline loops: CDR1 MGHRA, CDR2 YSYEKL. This CDR3 is 16 amino acids long. The CDR3 nucleotides are TGCGCCAGCAGCCAACCCACTAGCGGGAGGGTTCATGAGCAGTTCTTC. It specifies CASSQPTSGRVHEQFF.

The V and J genes are TRBV5-4 and TRBJ2-2; the match to TRBD2 covers 9 bases. CDR3 length equals 16 residues. From germline, CDR1 is SGHNT and CDR2 YYREEE (reference sequence). With V trimmed by 4 bases and J by 0 bases, 4 bases remained unmatched. CDR3: CASSPLAGANTGELFF. The CDR3 bases are TGTGCCAGCAGCCCGTTAGCGGGGGCGAACACCGGGGAGCTGTTTTTT.

The chain employs TRBV11-2 and TRBJ2-5; no definite D call. The length of the CDR3 is 14 residues. The germline V gene encodes CDR1 SGHAT and CDR2 FQNNGV. Trimming pared 0 bases from V and 4 bases from J, leaving 9 bases between. DNA of the CDR3: TGTGCCAGCAGCTTAGACGGCGCACGAGAGACCCAGTACTTC. This translates into CASSLDGARETQYF.

This clone was recorded only once. This chain links TRBV4-2 with TRBJ2-1; tentative D call: TRBD2 (6 bases). CDR1 is LGHNA and CDR2 is YNFKEQ in the germline V gene. V was trimmed by 0 bases and J by 7 bases, leaving 16 bases between them. The CDR3 spans 16 residues. The CDR3 protein is CASSQDGGAAPNEQFF. DNA of the CDR3: TGTGCCAGCAGCCAAGACGGCGGGGCGGCCCCAAATGAGCAGTTCTTC.